This T cell receptor (beta chain) was sequenced during a study of T cell changes during pregnancy in multiple sclerosis (dated by TCRdb to the late 2010s). For the wider study: Changes in the T cell repertoire over the course of pregnancy were examined in this study in women with multiple sclerosis.

Library preparation used the immunoSEQ multiplex PCR assay. In its TCRdb copy, this immuneACCESS table keeps in-frame sequences only and misses some clones. Where compared with another copy, unresolved V genes explain less than half of these, and the others have no known cause. Counted in this sample were 90,000 to 130,000 clones; roughly 92% of them appeared once. About 1.5% of the sample comes from the top ten. Of note for this clone: Its antigen remains unidentified. Per-nucleotide qualities are absent, and no much larger clonotype sits a single base away.

From the cysteine up to the phenylalanine, the CDR3 has a length of 16 residues. CDR3 DNA only is kept here, 48 bases in frame from base 1. Cut back by 4 bases and 4 bases, the V and J ends lie 18 bases apart. Looking up the germline V gene yields CDR1 MGHRA and CDR2 YSYEKL. The TCR comes from a female donor with multiple sclerosis, enrolled in a pregnancy study. This material consisted of peripheral blood, taken in the third trimester of pregnancy. The rearrangement combines TRBV4-1 with TRBJ2-3; the D gene is perhaps TRBD2, on 6 matching bases. CDR3 loop: CASSLTWGPGADTQYF. The DNA sequence is TGCGCCAGCAGCCTCACCTGGGGACCGGGGGCAGATACGCAGTATTTT.